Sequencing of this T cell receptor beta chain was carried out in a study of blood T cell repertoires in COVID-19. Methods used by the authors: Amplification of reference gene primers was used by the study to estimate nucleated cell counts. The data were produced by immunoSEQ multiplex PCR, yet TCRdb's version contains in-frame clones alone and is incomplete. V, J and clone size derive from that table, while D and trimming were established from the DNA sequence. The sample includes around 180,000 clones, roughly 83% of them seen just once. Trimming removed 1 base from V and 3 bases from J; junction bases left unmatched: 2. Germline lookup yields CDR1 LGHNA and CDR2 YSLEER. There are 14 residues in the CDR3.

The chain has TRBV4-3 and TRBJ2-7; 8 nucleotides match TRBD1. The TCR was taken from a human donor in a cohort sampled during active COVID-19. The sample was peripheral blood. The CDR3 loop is CASSQGGQGYEQYF. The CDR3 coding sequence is TGCGCCAGCAGCCAAGGAGGACAGGGCTACGAGCAGTACTTC.